This T cell receptor (beta chain) comes out of a study of beta chain features in type 1 diabetes. CDR1 SGHRS and CDR2 YFSETQ come from the germline V gene. V was pared by 2 bases and J by 2 bases, with 5 bases of the junction left unmatched. The CDR3 runs to 15 residues. Investigators reverse transcribed all isolated RNA, so they sequenced expressed TCRB transcripts. Assay used: immunoSEQ multiplex PCR; TCRdb lists only in-frame clones, some missing. The sample holds hundreds of thousands of clones, roughly a sixth seen once. This clone turned up a few times. Different DNA sequences within this sample yield the same CDR3.

The chain carries TRBV5-1 and TRBJ2-3; TRBD2 aligns across 7 bases. The clonotype originates from a man younger than 35 in good health. Source material: naive CD4+ T cells from blood. The CDR3 DNA reads TGCGCCAGCAGCTTATCGGGGGGTGCCACAGATACGCAGTATTTT. Translation gives CASSLSGGATDTQYF. Together with reference TRBV5-1 and TRBJ2-3, the CDR3 gives the full variable domain: KAGVTQTPRYLIKTRGQQVTLSCSPISGHRSVSWYQQTPGQGLQFLFEYFSETQRNKGNFPGRFSGRQFSNSRSEMNVSTLELGDSALYLCASSLSGGATDTQYFGPGTRLTVL.